The entry below describes one T cell receptor beta chain. Its specificity is not known. The sample is drawn from a study of identical twins. Study-level results: Low generation probability was overrepresented in out-of-frame alpha sequences shared by twins. Its conclusions, products of cross-sectional statistical analysis, did not come from following the same donors.

In every case, the donor was a healthy Caucasian. Germline CDR1 is SQVTM and CDR2 is ANQGSEA. The CDR3 contains 18 residues. V was cut by 3 bases and J by 0 bases, with 23 bases left in between. A universal primer site arose from template switching, and cDNA bore unique molecular identifiers. TCRdb ran MiXCR on the 5' RACE reads and lists one entry per CDR3 protein. The sample holds around 340,000 distinct CDR3 sequences, approximately 8.7% seen once. This sequence joins TRBV29-1 and TRBJ1-2; D might be TRBD1 (6 bases). The clonotype was recovered from a woman aged 45-65 years in good health. Input material: naive T cells sorted from blood. As DNA, the CDR3 is TGCAGCGTTGATTCCGCCGGGACAACCTTGCTCCCTAACTATGGCTACACCTTC. Its protein is CSVDSAGTTLLPNYGYTF.